The sample holds a few counts of the clone carrying this T cell receptor beta chain. Its specificity is unknown. Second-dose timings of about 4 or about 12 weeks were pooled. Produced via immunoSEQ multiplex PCR; TCRdb's table is partial and in-frame only. The sample has around 110,000 clones, roughly nine tenths seen once. The source of the sample is a study of T cell responses to AZD1222 COVID-19 vaccine. Study results and limitations: Most donors were white British, females outnumbered males, and clonal diversity was possibly underestimated. None of the repertoires were sampled until the peak T cell response had passed. It was only a handful of AZD1222 recipients who were seropositive at baseline.

Trimming removed 6 bases from V and 7 bases from J, with 9 bases in between. The germline CDR1 and CDR2 sequences are WNHNN and SYGVQD (reference sequence). The CDR3 consists of 12 residues. This rearrangement joins TRBV10-1 to TRBJ2-2, with TRBD1 as a possible D gene (6 bases). This clonotype was sampled from an adult who received the AZD1222 COVID-19 vaccine. This specimen consisted of peripheral blood, obtained 28 days after the second AZD1222 dose. The CDR3 loop reads CASSAGVGELFF. The CDR3 coding sequence is TGCGCCAGCAGCGCAGGGGTCGGGGAGCTGTTTTTT.